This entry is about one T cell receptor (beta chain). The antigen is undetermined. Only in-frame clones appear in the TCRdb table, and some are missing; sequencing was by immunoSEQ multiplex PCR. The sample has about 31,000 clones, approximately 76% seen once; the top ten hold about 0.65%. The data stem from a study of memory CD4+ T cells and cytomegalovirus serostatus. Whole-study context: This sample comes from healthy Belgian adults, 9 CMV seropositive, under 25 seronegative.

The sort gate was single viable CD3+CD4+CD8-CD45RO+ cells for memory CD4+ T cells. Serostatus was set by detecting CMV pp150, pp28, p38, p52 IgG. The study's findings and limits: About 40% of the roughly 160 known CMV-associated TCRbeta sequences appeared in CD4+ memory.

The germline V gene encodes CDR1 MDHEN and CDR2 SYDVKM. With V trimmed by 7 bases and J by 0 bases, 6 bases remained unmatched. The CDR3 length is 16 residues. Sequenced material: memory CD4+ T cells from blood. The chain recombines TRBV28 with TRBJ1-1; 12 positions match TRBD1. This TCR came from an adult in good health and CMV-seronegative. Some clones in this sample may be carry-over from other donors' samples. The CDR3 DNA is TGTGCCAGCACGGGACAGGGGGCTTCTATGAACACTGAAGCTTTCTTT. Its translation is CASTGQGASMNTEAFF. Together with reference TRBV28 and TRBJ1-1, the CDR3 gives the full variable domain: DVKVTQSSRYLVKRTGEKVFLECVQDMDHENMFWYRQDPGLGLRLIYFSYDVKMKEKGDIPEGYSVSREKKERFSLILESASTNQTSMYLCASTGQGASMNTEAFFGQGTRLTVV.